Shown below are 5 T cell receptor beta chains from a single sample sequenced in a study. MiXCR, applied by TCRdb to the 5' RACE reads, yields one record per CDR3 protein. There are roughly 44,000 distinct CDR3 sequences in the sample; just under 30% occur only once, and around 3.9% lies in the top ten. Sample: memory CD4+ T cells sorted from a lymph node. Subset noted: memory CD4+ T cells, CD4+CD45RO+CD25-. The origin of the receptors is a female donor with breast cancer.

The CDR3 DNA is TGTGCCAGCCGCAGGGTAATGAACACTGAAGCTTTCTTT. Residues: CASRRVMNTEAFF. The V gene is TRBV6-1, the J gene TRBJ1-1; the D gene is possibly TRBD1 (5 bases). This CDR3 is 13 amino acids long. CDR1 is MNHNS and CDR2 is SASEGT in the germline V gene. V was shortened by 8 bases and J by 0 bases, with 10 bases between the two germline ends.

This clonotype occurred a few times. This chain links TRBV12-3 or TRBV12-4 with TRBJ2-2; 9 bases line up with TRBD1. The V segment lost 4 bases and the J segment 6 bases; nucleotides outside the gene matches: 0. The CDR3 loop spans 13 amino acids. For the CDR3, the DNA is TGTGCCAGCAGTTGGACAGGGGCCGGGGAGCTGTTTTTT. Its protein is CASSWTGAGELFF.

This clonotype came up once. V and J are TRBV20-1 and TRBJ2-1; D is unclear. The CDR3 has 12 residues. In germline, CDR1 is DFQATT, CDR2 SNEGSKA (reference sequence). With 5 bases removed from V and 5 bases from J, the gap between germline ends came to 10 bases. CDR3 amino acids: CSAELADNEQFF. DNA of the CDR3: TGCAGTGCTGAACTGGCGGACAATGAGCAGTTCTTC.

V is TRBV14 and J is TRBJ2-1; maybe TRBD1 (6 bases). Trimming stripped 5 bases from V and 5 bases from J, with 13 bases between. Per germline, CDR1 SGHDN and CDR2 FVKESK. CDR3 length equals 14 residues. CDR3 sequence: CASSRTVSDNEQFF. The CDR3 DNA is TGTGCCAGCAGCAGGACAGTTTCCGACAATGAGCAGTTCTTC.

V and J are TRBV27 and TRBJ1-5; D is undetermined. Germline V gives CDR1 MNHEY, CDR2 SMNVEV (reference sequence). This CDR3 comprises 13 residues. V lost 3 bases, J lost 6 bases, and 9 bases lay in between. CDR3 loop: CASSFLEGQPQHF. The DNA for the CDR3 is TGTGCCAGCAGTTTTTTGGAGGGTCAGCCCCAGCATTTT.